This T cell receptor beta chain was obtained from a study of OX40 agonist ivuxolimab in advanced cancers. General study points: The study did not work out the antigen specificity of the expanded peripheral T cells.

The repertoire was sequenced with immunoSEQ multiplex PCR; TCRdb's copy has only in-frame clones and lacks some. Among roughly 19,000 clones listed, about two thirds were seen once. This CDR3 has 15 residues. After removal of 2 bases from V and 3 bases from J, the junction contained 6 bases not matched to a gene. CDR1 is SGHAT, CDR2 FQNNGV, per germline. This clone was seen once. Its antigen is currently unknown. The sequence derives from an adult with an advanced solid tumor such as melanoma, head and neck, liver or kidney cancer. The genes are TRBV11-2 and TRBJ2-7, with 8 positions matching TRBD1. This specimen was CD4+ or CD8+ T cells sorted from blood, taken in a trial of the OX40 agonist ivuxolimab. The CDR3 bases are TGTGCCAGCAGCTTAAATCCCGGACAGGGCTACGAGCAGTACTTC. Protein product: CASSLNPGQGYEQYF. Full variable domain (outside the CDR3, taken from reference TRBV11-2 and TRBJ2-7): EAGVAQSPRYKIIEKRQSVAFWCNPISGHATLYWYQQILGQGPKLLIQFQNNGVVDDSQLPKDRFSAERLKGVDSTLKIQPAKLEDSAVYLCASSLNPGQGYEQYFGPGTRLTVT.